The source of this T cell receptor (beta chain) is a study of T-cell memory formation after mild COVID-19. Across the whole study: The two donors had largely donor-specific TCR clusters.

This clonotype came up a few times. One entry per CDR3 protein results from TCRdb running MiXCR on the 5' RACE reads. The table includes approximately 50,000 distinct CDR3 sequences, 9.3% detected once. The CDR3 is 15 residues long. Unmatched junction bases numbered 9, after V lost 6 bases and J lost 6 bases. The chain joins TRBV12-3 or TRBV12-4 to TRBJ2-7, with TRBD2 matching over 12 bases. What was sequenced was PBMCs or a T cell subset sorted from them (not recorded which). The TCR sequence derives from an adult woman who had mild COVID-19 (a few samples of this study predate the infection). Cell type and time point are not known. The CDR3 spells CASSKTTSGSSEQYF. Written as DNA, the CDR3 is TGTGCCAGCAGCAAAACGACTAGCGGGAGCTCCGAGCAGTACTTC.